These 32 T cell receptor beta chains originate from one sample sequenced in a study of T cells in Graves' hyperthyroidism and ophthalmopathy. RNA transcripts yielded amplified TCR beta CDR3 regions. The TCR CDR3 was amplified in a first-round RT-PCR using the HTBI primer set. MiXCR, applied by TCRdb to the multiplex PCR reads, yields one record per CDR3 protein. The sample includes hundreds of thousands of distinct CDR3 sequences, around 20% seen only once; the top ten take about 45%. The sample taken for sequencing was blood. The receptors originated from a man between 35 and 55 years old with Graves' ophthalmopathy.

This clonotype has at least ten counts. The V and J genes are TRBV2 and TRBJ1-1; the D gene is possibly TRBD1 (6 bases). In germline, CDR1 is SNHLY, CDR2 FYNNEI. The CDR3 length is 14 residues. With 6 bases removed from V and 5 bases from J, the gap between germline ends came to 16 bases. CDR3 sequence (DNA): TGTGCCAGCAGCTTGGGCAGGGGCTGGACTGAAGCTTTCTTT. Translating gives CASSLGRGWTEAFF.

This clonotype appeared a few times. The chain uses TRBV15 and TRBJ1-2; the match to TRBD1 covers 8 bases. V gave up 3 bases and J gave up 6 bases; unmatched junction bases: 3. Germline-derived CDR1 and CDR2 are LNHNV and YYDKDF (reference sequence). CDR3 size: 13 residues. The CDR3 protein is CATSSDRGDGYTF. Written as DNA, the CDR3 is TGTGCCACCAGCAGCGACAGGGGAGATGGCTACACCTTC.

The gene calls are TRBV3-1 and TRBJ2-3; the D gene is possibly TRBD1 (5 bases). The germline V and J ends were trimmed by 4 bases and 6 bases, with 17 bases remaining between them. From germline, CDR1 is LGHDT and CDR2 YNNKEL (reference sequence). CDR3 length: 15 amino acids. The CDR3 here is CASSLRRGHGDTQYF. The CDR3 DNA follows: TGTGCCAGCAGCCTAAGAAGGGGCCATGGGGATACGCAGTATTTT.

The sample holds a few counts of this clonotype. The chain carries TRBV19 and TRBJ1-5; D is unresolved. Per the germline V gene, CDR1 is LNHDA and CDR2 is SQIVND (reference sequence). V gave up 4 bases and J gave up 5 bases, with 21 bases separating them. The CDR3 loop spans 17 amino acids. CDR3 sequence (DNA): TGTGCCAGTAGTAAAAGCTCGGCACAGAGACTGTATCAGCCCCAGCATTTT. This codes for CASSKSSAQRLYQPQHF.

The V and J genes are TRBV5-1 and TRBJ2-3; 7 bases line up with TRBD2. J lost 6 bases, V lost 3 bases, and 13 bases had no gene match. Germline V CDR1 and CDR2: SGHRS, YFSETQ. This CDR3 has 16 amino acids. DNA for the CDR3: TGCGCCAGCAGCTCGCTGACTAGCTGGAGGTTCGATACGCAGTATTTT. Protein product: CASSSLTSWRFDTQYF. Filled out from reference TRBV5-1 and TRBJ2-3, the complete variable domain reads KAGVTQTPRYLIKTRGQQVTLSCSPISGHRSVSWYQQTPGQGLQFLFEYFSETQRNKGNFPGRFSGRQFSNSRSEMNVSTLELGDSALYLCASSSLTSWRFDTQYFGPGTRLTVL.

V gene TRBV5-1 combines with J gene TRBJ1-4; D might be TRBD1 (6 bases). The CDR3 loop spans 15 amino acids. Germline loops: CDR1 SGHRS, CDR2 YFSETQ. V gave up 2 bases and J gave up 7 bases, with 15 bases separating them. The CDR3 DNA reads as TGCGCCAGCAGCTTAACTACAGGGATTGGTGAAAAACTGTTTTTT. Encoded protein: CASSLTTGIGEKLFF.

This clonotype was seen many times. V usage is TRBV11-2 and J usage is TRBJ2-5, with TRBD2 matching over 7 bases. V lost 0 bases to trimming and J lost 2 bases; unmatched junction nucleotides: 12. This CDR3 contains 18 residues. Germline CDR1 SGHAT, CDR2 FQNNGV. Written as DNA, the CDR3 is TGTGCCAGCAGCTTAGACGGGGGGAGGGCCAGGACTCAAGAGACCCAGTACTTC. Translation: CASSLDGGRARTQETQYF.

The rearrangement joins TRBV25-1 to TRBJ2-3, with unresolved D. Germline V CDR1 and CDR2: MGHDK, SYGVNS. The CDR3 covers 15 residues. Trimming pared 6 bases from V and 2 bases from J, leaving 15 bases between. In nucleotides, the CDR3 is TGTGCCAGCAGCACCCGCACGGGTTACACAGATACGCAGTATTTT. Protein product: CASSTRTGYTDTQYF.

The genes are TRBV6-1 and TRBJ1-3, with 7 bases aligning to TRBD1. CDR3 length: 14 amino acids. CDR1 and CDR2 (germline): MNHNS, SASEGT. Trimming at V came to 4 bases and at J to 8 bases, leaving 8 bases not matched to a gene. The CDR3 sequence: CASSVAGQTHTIYF. In DNA form, the CDR3 reads TGTGCCAGCAGTGTCGCGGGACAGACTCACACCATATATTTT.

This clonotype was counted only a few times. The V call is TRBV7-9, the J call TRBJ1-2; perhaps TRBD1 as D (5 bases). V shed 1 base and J shed 4 bases, with 13 bases lying between them. The CDR3 spans 15 residues. Germline V lookup: CDR1 SEHNR, CDR2 FQNEAQ (reference sequence). The CDR3 loop is CASSLGDSRVYGYTF. The CDR3 DNA sequence: TGTGCCAGCAGCTTAGGAGACAGTCGTGTCTATGGCTACACCTTC.

This clonotype was seen repeatedly, ten times or more. The chain has TRBV6-1 and TRBJ2-7; 8 bases are shared with TRBD1. This CDR3 contains 13 residues. Germline V lookup: CDR1 MNHNS, CDR2 SASEGT. The V segment lost 5 bases and the J segment 4 bases; nucleotides outside the gene matches: 4. The CDR3 DNA sequence: TGTGCCAGCAGTCGGGGACAGGCTTACGAGCAGTACTTC. Its translation: CASSRGQAYEQYF.

The chain combines TRBV9 with TRBJ2-3; the match to TRBD2 covers 7 bases. Germline values: CDR1 SGDLS, CDR2 YYNGEE. The CDR3 spans 14 residues. V gave up 8 bases and J gave up 0 bases; unmatched junction bases: 6. Here the CDR3 reads CARGTIPSTDTQYF. In DNA form, the CDR3 reads TGTGCCAGGGGGACTATACCTAGCACAGATACGCAGTATTTT.

The rearrangement uses TRBV16 and TRBJ1-5, with D hard to call. CDR1 KGHSY and CDR2 FQNENV come from the germline V gene. V was trimmed by 0 bases and J by 0 bases, leaving 6 bases between them. The CDR3 length is 15 residues. CDR3 DNA: TGTGCCAGCAGCCAATCGTGGGGTAGCAATCAGCCCCAGCATTTT. Residues: CASSQSWGSNQPQHF.

This clonotype was picked up a small number of times. The chain joins TRBV7-2 to TRBJ2-1; 11 bases align to TRBD2. Unmatched junction bases numbered 4, after V lost 2 bases and J lost 7 bases. This CDR3 comprises 15 residues. The germline V gene has CDR1 SGHTA and CDR2 FQGNSA. CDR3 loop: CASSLTSGSMNEQFF. The CDR3, as DNA: TGTGCCAGCAGCTTAACTAGCGGGAGTATGAATGAGCAGTTCTTC.

In regard to this clonotype: A much more abundant neighbour one base away suggests this may be a read error. The J gene is TRBJ1-2, the V gene TRBV28; 10 bases agree with TRBD1. The CDR3 spans 13 residues. The V gene's germline CDR1 is MDHEN and CDR2 SYDVKM. Here the CDR3 reads CASSTGTGDWWAF. The CDR3 DNA reads TGTGCCAGCAGTACCGGGACAGGGGACTGGTGGGCCTTC.

This sequence joins TRBV15 and TRBJ2-3; 11 positions match TRBD2. CDR3 length equals 15 residues. Trimming removed 4 bases from V and 5 bases from J; junction bases left unmatched: 5. The germline V gene encodes CDR1 LNHNV and CDR2 YYDKDF (reference sequence). As DNA, the CDR3 is TGTGCCACCAGCATACCGACTAGCGGGGTAGATACGCAGTATTTT. Translating gives CATSIPTSGVDTQYF. Full variable domain (rest looked up from reference TRBV15 and TRBJ2-3): DAMVIQNPRYQVTQFGKPVTLSCSQTLNHNVMYWYQQKSSQAPKLLFHYYDKDFNNEADTPDNFQSRRPNTSFCFLDIRSPGLGDTAMYLCATSIPTSGVDTQYFGPGTRLTVL.

This clonotype has more than one count but fewer than ten. This chain joins TRBV6-2 or TRBV6-3 and TRBJ2-7, with D possibly TRBD2 on 5 matching bases. Trimming stripped 6 bases from V and 1 base from J, with 13 bases between. The CDR3 runs to 14 residues. The germline gives CDR1 MNHEY, CDR2 SVGEGT. CDR3 DNA: TGTGCCAGCAGGGACTCAGGACGTTCCTACGAGCAGTACTTC. Translated, it gives CASRDSGRSYEQYF.

The V gene is TRBV12-3 or TRBV12-4, the J gene TRBJ1-2; D is unresolved. Trimming cost V 6 bases and J 7 bases, with 9 bases left between them. This CDR3 region has 11 residues. CDR3 in amino acids: CASRLAAGYTF. CDR3 nucleotide sequence: TGTGCCAGCAGACTCGCAGCTGGCTACACCTTC.

CDR3 amino acids: CSAREGATNEKLFF. CDR3 nucleotide sequence: TGCAGTGCTAGAGAAGGTGCAACTAATGAAAAACTGTTTTTT. The rearrangement links TRBV20-1 to TRBJ1-4; D gene unclear. The V end lost 0 bases, the J end lost 0 bases, and 5 bases lay between the germline ends. The CDR3 is 14 residues long. CDR1 and CDR2 from the germline V gene are DFQATT and SNEGSKA (reference sequence).

V gene TRBV5-1 combines with J gene TRBJ2-7; the D gene is possibly TRBD2 (7 bases). Germline CDR1 SGHRS, CDR2 YFSETQ. Trimming stripped 0 bases from V and 1 base from J, with 14 bases between. The CDR3 has 16 amino acids. The DNA of the CDR3 is TGCGCCAGCAGCTTGGAGGGGGGGCGCTGGTCCTACGAGCAGTACTTC. This gives the protein CASSLEGGRWSYEQYF.

This clonotype has more than one count but fewer than ten. V and J are TRBV20-1 and TRBJ2-1; TRBD1 matches 10 bases. Germline V gene data show CDR1 as DFQATT and CDR2 as SNEGSKA (reference sequence). J gave up 8 bases and V 5 bases, and 6 bases lay outside the gene matches. CDR3 size: 13 residues. The CDR3 spells CSAPGQGYDEQFF. CDR3 nucleotides: TGCAGTGCTCCGGGACAGGGGTATGATGAGCAGTTCTTC.

This chain connects TRBV4-1 to TRBJ1-1; D gene ambiguous. The CDR3 spans 13 residues. The ends were cut back, 0 bases at V and 7 bases at J, with 9 bases in the middle. From germline, CDR1 is MGHRA and CDR2 YSYEKL. CDR3 protein: CASSQELGYEAFF. The CDR3 DNA reads as TGCGCCAGCAGCCAAGAATTAGGATATGAAGCTTTCTTT.

This clonotype came up a few times. The V call is TRBV20-1, the J call TRBJ2-5; perhaps TRBD2 as D (5 bases). The CDR3 has 11 residues. Per the germline V gene, CDR1 is DFQATT and CDR2 is SNEGSKA (reference sequence). V lost 6 bases and J 11 bases, leaving 16 bases between the germline ends. The CDR3 DNA reads TGCAGTGCCACCTTTGGGGAGAAACAGTACTTC. This encodes CSATFGEKQYF.

This clonotype turned up a few times. The chain recombines TRBV6-1 with TRBJ2-1; TRBD2 matches 10 bases. Germline-derived CDR1 and CDR2 are MNHNS and SASEGT. J gave up 2 bases and V 4 bases, and 5 bases lay outside the gene matches. The CDR3 consists of 16 residues. CDR3 coding DNA: TGTGCCAGCAGTGCAACGACTAGCGGGCCCTACAATGAGCAGTTCTTC. This gives the protein CASSATTSGPYNEQFF.

The rearrangement uses TRBV6-1 and TRBJ2-7; unclear D gene. The germline V and J ends were trimmed by 0 bases and 6 bases, with 6 bases remaining between them. CDR3 length equals 12 residues. Germline V gives CDR1 MNHNS, CDR2 SASEGT. CDR3 DNA sequence: TGTGCCAGCAGTGAAGCACTTTCCGAGCAGTACTTC. Translating gives CASSEALSEQYF.

This clonotype was recorded many times. This chain links TRBV28 with TRBJ2-7; D perhaps matches TRBD2 (6 bases). Trimming shortened V by 6 bases and J by 1 base, and 22 bases separated the two germline ends. Per the germline V gene, CDR1 is MDHEN and CDR2 is SYDVKM. The CDR3 length is 17 residues. The CDR3 nucleotides read TGTGCCAGCAGCTCTCAGGAGGGTAGGAAGGGTTCCTACGAGCAGTACTTC. It codes for CASSSQEGRKGSYEQYF.

This chain uses TRBV5-1 with TRBJ2-1; D gene unclear. Germline CDR1 and CDR2: SGHRS and YFSETQ. V lost 0 bases, J lost 10 bases, and 11 bases lay in between. The CDR3 has 13 amino acids. CDR3 nucleotides: TGCGCCAGCAGCTTGGATCGTCTCGGGGAGCAGTTCTTC. Translation gives CASSLDRLGEQFF.

This clonotype was counted between two and nine times. V and J are TRBV9 and TRBJ2-5; 13 bases match TRBD2. V shed 4 bases and J 6 bases; nucleotides not matched to a gene: 6. The germline V gene encodes CDR1 SGDLS and CDR2 YYNGEE. The length of the CDR3 is 15 residues. The CDR3 loop reads CASSSTSGGSKTQYF. DNA for the CDR3: TGTGCCAGCAGCTCGACTAGCGGGGGGTCAAAGACCCAGTACTTC.

This chain connects TRBV12-3 or TRBV12-4 to TRBJ2-7, with 14 bases identical to TRBD2. V shed 11 bases, J shed 4 bases, and the junction held 13 bases outside the gene matches. The CDR3 spans 16 residues. The CDR3 sequence: CARTIGTSGGLYEQYF. CDR3 coding DNA: TGTGCCCGCACCATCGGGACTAGCGGGGGCCTGTACGAGCAGTACTTC.

This clonotype showed up just a few times. The chain links TRBV5-1 to TRBJ2-2; 9 nucleotides line up with TRBD2. Germline-derived CDR1 and CDR2 are SGHRS and YFSETQ. V was clipped by 6 bases and J by 1 base; unmatched bases: 4. The CDR3 runs to 15 residues. In nucleotides, the CDR3 is TGCGCCAGCAACCCACTAGCGGGGAACACCGGGGAGCTGTTTTTT. Encoded protein: CASNPLAGNTGELFF.

This clonotype came up many times. This rearrangement joins TRBV2 to TRBJ1-1; TRBD1 agrees at 7 bases. Per the germline V gene, CDR1 is SNHLY and CDR2 is FYNNEI. The CDR3 runs to 15 residues. J gave up 0 bases and V 7 bases, and 8 bases lay outside the gene matches. For the CDR3, the DNA is TGTGCCAGCACAAGACAGGGAGGGATGAACACTGAAGCTTTCTTT. As protein: CASTRQGGMNTEAFF.

This chain joins TRBV25-1 and TRBJ2-7; TRBD2 might be the D (6 bases). CDR1 MGHDK and CDR2 SYGVNS come from the germline V gene. With 6 bases removed from V and 1 base from J, the gap between germline ends came to 13 bases. CDR3 length: 14 residues. The CDR3 spells CASSHSAGSYEQYF. CDR3 coding DNA: TGTGCCAGCAGCCACTCGGCGGGGTCCTACGAGCAGTACTTC.